The 23 T cell receptor beta chains below come from one sample, sequenced in a study of shared clonotypes between healthy human individuals. Some clones are missing from TCRdb's copy, which holds only in-frame ones; the method was immunoSEQ multiplex PCR. The data contain hundreds of thousands of clones, 74% of them singletons. Sequenced: memory CD4+ T cells sorted from blood. Stated subset: CD45RA-negative fraction. These receptors all come from a woman aged 25-40 years in good health.

The chain carries TRBV9 and TRBJ2-2; D possibly uses TRBD1 or TRBD2 (5 bases each). CDR3 length: 16 amino acids. CDR1 is SGDLS, CDR2 YYNGEE, per germline. Trimming left V 2 bases short and J 4 bases short, with 15 bases between. CDR3 nucleotide sequence: TGTGCCAGCAGCGTTGACAGTTGGGGGTCCACCGGGGAGCTGTTTTTT. It encodes CASSVDSWGSTGELFF.

The CDR3: CASSLFEREAGAQETQYF. CDR3 DNA sequence: TGTGCCAGCAGTTTATTTGAAAGGGAAGCAGGGGCCCAAGAGACCCAGTACTTC. J is TRBJ2-5 and V is TRBV28; D is perhaps TRBD1 (6 bases). The CDR3 extends over 18 amino acids. Per the germline V gene, CDR1 is MDHEN and CDR2 is SYDVKM. V was cut by 1 base and J by 1 base, with 19 bases left in between.

The rearrangement links TRBV11-2 to TRBJ2-3; no definite D call. Germline V lookup: CDR1 SGHAT, CDR2 FQNNGV. The CDR3 extends over 15 amino acids. The germline V and J ends were trimmed by 5 bases and 2 bases, with 14 bases remaining between them. Here the CDR3 DNA reads TGTGCCAGCAGCCCCGAAAGGGCCCACACAGATACGCAGTATTTT. Translated, it gives CASSPERAHTDTQYF.

This chain connects TRBV28 to TRBJ1-1; D gene uncertain. Germline values: CDR1 MDHEN, CDR2 SYDVKM. The CDR3 length is 17 residues. Trimming removed 3 bases from V and 1 base from J, with 18 bases in between. DNA of the CDR3: TGTGCCAGCAGTTTTTCCCCACGATTCTTAGGGAACACTGAAGCTTTCTTT. Its translation is CASSFSPRFLGNTEAFF.

J is TRBJ1-3 and V is TRBV27, with D tentatively TRBD1 (6 bases). The CDR3 consists of 18 residues. V was shortened by 6 bases and J by 0 bases, with 21 bases between the two germline ends. The germline CDR1 and CDR2 sequences are MNHEY and SMNVEV (reference sequence). CDR3 amino acids: CASSTRGGAPSSGNTIYF. DNA for the CDR3: TGTGCCAGCAGCACCCGGGGGGGGGCCCCCAGCTCTGGAAACACCATATATTTT.

This clone appeared a few times. Other nucleotide sequences in the sample specify the same CDR3. The chain couples TRBV5-1 to TRBJ1-3; D remains unclear. Per the germline V gene, CDR1 is SGHRS and CDR2 is YFSETQ. Trimming shortened V by 4 bases and J by 4 bases, and 12 bases separated the two germline ends. CDR3 length equals 14 residues. CDR3: CASSPRAGGNTIYF. CDR3 sequence (DNA): TGCGCCAGCAGCCCTCGGGCGGGCGGAAACACCATATATTTT.

The chain combines TRBV6-6 with TRBJ1-1; perhaps TRBD1 as D (6 bases). Germline V gene lookup returns CDR1 MNHNY and CDR2 SVGAGI (reference sequence). This CDR3 has 12 residues. The ends were cut back, 6 bases at V and 7 bases at J, with 12 bases in the middle. CDR3 loop: CASSKNRDEAFF. The CDR3 DNA reads TGTGCCAGCAGCAAGAACAGGGATGAAGCTTTCTTT.

The rearrangement joins TRBV19 to TRBJ1-4; the D gene is possibly TRBD1 (5 bases). V was clipped by 4 bases and J by 0 bases, with 15 bases between them. The CDR3 consists of 17 residues. Germline V lookup: CDR1 LNHDA, CDR2 SQIVND (reference sequence). The CDR3 is CASSTHRDSATNEKLFF. CDR3 in DNA: TGTGCCAGTAGTACTCATCGCGACAGTGCAACTAATGAAAAACTGTTTTTT. The entire variable domain, with the rest obtained from reference TRBV19 and TRBJ1-4, is as follows: DGGITQSPKYLFRKEGQNVTLSCEQNLNHDAMYWYRQDPGQGLRLIYYSQIVNDFQKGDIAEGYSVSREKKESFPLTVTSAQKNPTAFYLCASSTHRDSATNEKLFFGSGTQLSVL.

The chain uses TRBV5-4 and TRBJ2-1, with 11 bases lining up with TRBD2. J was trimmed by 4 bases and V by 0 bases; bases with no gene match: 3. Germline loops: CDR1 SGHNT, CDR2 YYREEE (reference sequence). The length of the CDR3 is 16 residues. CDR3 sequence (DNA): TGTGCCAGCAGCTTGGCCGGGACTAGCGGTTACAATGAGCAGTTCTTC. Translated: CASSLAGTSGYNEQFF.

V is TRBV18 and J is TRBJ1-5, with D maybe TRBD1 (6 bases). With 3 bases removed from V and 7 bases from J, the gap between germline ends came to 16 bases. The CDR3 extends over 15 amino acids. Germline CDR1 reads KGHSH; CDR2 reads LQKENI. The CDR3 nucleotides read TGTGCCAGCTCACCGGCTACAGGGCGGAACCAGCCCCAGCATTTT. It is translated as CASSPATGRNQPQHF. The entire variable domain, with the rest obtained from reference TRBV18 and TRBJ1-5, is as follows: NAGVMQNPRHLVRRRGQEARLRCSPMKGHSHVYWYRQLPEEGLKFMVYLQKENIIDESGMPKERFSAEFPKEGPSILRIQQVVRGDSAAYFCASSPATGRNQPQHFGDGTRLSIL.

This chain links TRBV7-8 with TRBJ1-6; D unclear. Germline V gene data show CDR1 as SGHVS and CDR2 as FQNEAQ. The CDR3 has 18 residues. V was trimmed by 2 bases and J by 7 bases, leaving 21 bases between them. CDR3 protein: CASSLMMTYPRSNSPLHF. The DNA of the CDR3 is TGTGCCAGCAGCTTAATGATGACCTACCCCCGGTCAAATTCACCCCTCCACTTT.

The chain couples TRBV9 to TRBJ1-2; D gene unclear. Trimming removed 2 bases from V and 5 bases from J, with 19 bases in between. The CDR3 is 16 residues long. Germline-derived CDR1 and CDR2 are SGDLS and YYNGEE. The CDR3 protein is CASSVYQLSFPYGYTF. The CDR3 region has the DNA TGTGCCAGCAGCGTCTACCAGCTATCATTCCCATATGGCTACACCTTC.

This clone appeared a single time. This chain links TRBV29-1 with TRBJ1-3; D possibly corresponds to TRBD1 (6 bases). The length of the CDR3 is 12 residues. Germline values: CDR1 SQVTM, CDR2 ANQGSEA. V was cut by 7 bases and J by 1 base, with 8 bases left in between. CDR3 DNA: TGCAGCGCGAGGGGGTCTGGAAACACCATATATTTT. Protein sequence: CSARGSGNTIYF.

The chain is built from TRBV28 and TRBJ2-7; 11 bases agree with TRBD2. Germline CDR1 and CDR2: MDHEN and SYDVKM. V was clipped by 5 bases and J by 3 bases; unmatched bases: 6. The CDR3 contains 15 residues. The CDR3 nucleotides read TGTGCCAGCAGTGTACTAGCGGGAGAAGTCTACGAGCAGTACTTC. It is translated as CASSVLAGEVYEQYF. Full variable domain (rest looked up from reference TRBV28 and TRBJ2-7): DVKVTQSSRYLVKRTGEKVFLECVQDMDHENMFWYRQDPGLGLRLIYFSYDVKMKEKGDIPEGYSVSREKKERFSLILESASTNQTSMYLCASSVLAGEVYEQYFGPGTRLTVT.

V gene TRBV7-2 combines with J gene TRBJ1-5, with D perhaps TRBD1 (5 bases). CDR1 is SGHTA and CDR2 is FQGNSA in the germline V gene. Trimming removed 4 bases from V and 7 bases from J, with 17 bases in between. The CDR3 spans 15 residues. CDR3 DNA: TGTGCCAGCAGCTCATGGGCCCTTCGGGGCCAGCCCCAGCATTTT. Its protein product is CASSSWALRGQPQHF.

The rearrangement links TRBV4-1 to TRBJ2-6; no reliable D call. Trimming removed 3 bases at V and 0 bases at J, with 12 bases between. This CDR3 region has 17 residues. The germline V gene encodes CDR1 MGHRA and CDR2 YSYEKL. The CDR3: CASSQETSFSGANVLTF. The CDR3 DNA is TGCGCCAGCAGCCAGGAGACGTCCTTCTCTGGGGCCAACGTCCTGACTTTC.

This chain's CDR3 is CASSFGTSANYNEQFF. As DNA, the CDR3 is TGTGCCAGCAGCTTCGGCACTAGCGCCAATTACAATGAGCAGTTCTTC. This chain connects TRBV11-2 to TRBJ2-1; TRBD2 agrees at 7 bases. This CDR3 spans 16 amino acids. The V and J ends lost 3 bases and 4 bases, in that order; junction bases with no gene match: 9. Per the germline V gene, CDR1 is SGHAT and CDR2 is FQNNGV.

The chain employs TRBV28 and TRBJ1-2; no definite D call. The CDR3 spans 14 residues. Between the trimmed V and J ends, which lost 2 bases and 8 bases, there was a span of 15 bases. Germline V gene data show CDR1 as MDHEN and CDR2 as SYDVKM. The DNA for the CDR3 is TGTGCCAGCAGTTTAGATCCCGGGGTGTTCGGCTACACCTTC. Translated, it gives CASSLDPGVFGYTF.

Turning to this clone: The same CDR3 can be traced to other DNA sequences in this sample. The J gene is TRBJ2-3, the V gene TRBV6-5; TRBD1 aligns across 7 bases. This CDR3 contains 15 residues. The junction had 2 bases not matched to a gene; V was cut back by 0 bases and J by 2 bases. Germline V gene sequence: CDR1 MNHEY, CDR2 SVGAGI. The DNA of the CDR3 is TGTGCCAGCAGTTACTCGGGACAGTTCACAGATACGCAGTATTTT. Translated: CASSYSGQFTDTQYF.

This rearrangement joins TRBV7-9 to TRBJ2-2; TRBD2 matches 7 bases. Germline loops: CDR1 SEHNR, CDR2 FQNEAQ (reference sequence). The CDR3 covers 15 residues. J gave up 5 bases and V 4 bases, and 7 bases lay outside the gene matches. The CDR3 here is CASSSGLIMTGELFF. Written as DNA, the CDR3 is TGTGCCAGCAGCTCGGGACTAATCATGACCGGGGAGCTGTTTTTT.

This sequence joins TRBV18 and TRBJ2-7; 7 bases align to TRBD1. The germline CDR1 and CDR2 sequences are KGHSH and LQKENI. The V and J ends lost 6 bases and 3 bases, in that order; junction bases with no gene match: 5. This CDR3 has 13 residues. CDR3 coding DNA: TGTGCCAGCTCGTCCGGACAGGACTACGAGCAGTACTTC. Its translation: CASSSGQDYEQYF.

The genes are TRBV19 and TRBJ1-2; possibly TRBD1 for D (5 bases). The CDR3 runs 14 residues. The ends were cut back, 3 bases at V and 4 bases at J, with 12 bases in the middle. Germline CDR1 is LNHDA and CDR2 is SQIVND (reference sequence). CDR3 nucleotide sequence: TGTGCCAGTAGTATTCAGGGAGCGACCTATGGCTACACCTTC. Its protein is CASSIQGATYGYTF.

This clone came up a few times. The DNA for the CDR3 is TGTGCCAGCAGCTTACTTGGGGACATGGGTGGAGTGGGCAGCAATCAGCCCCAGCATTTT. It translates to CASSLLGDMGGVGSNQPQHF. The chain links TRBV7-8 to TRBJ1-5; D is possibly TRBD1 (6 bases). V was pared by 2 bases and J by 1 base, with 24 bases between. The germline V gene has CDR1 SGHVS and CDR2 FQNEAQ. This CDR3 is 20 amino acids long.